This is a list of T cell receptor beta chains from one sample in a study of OX40 agonist ivuxolimab in advanced cancers. Measured with immunoSEQ multiplex PCR; TCRdb has only the in-frame clones, and not every one. This table has tens of thousands of clones, about 89% appearing once. Sequencing was performed on CD4+ or CD8+ T cells sorted from blood, taken in a trial of the OX40 agonist ivuxolimab. These receptors originate from an adult with an advanced solid tumor such as melanoma, head and neck, liver or kidney cancer. The CDR3 runs from the conserved cysteine through the conserved F or W. Each record gives: V gene, J gene, D gene, clone size, CDR3 protein, CDR3 DNA. A D gene is named only where the DNA matches it firmly. The size field is filled for only some rows; it gives once, few, many or a size class.

V: TRBV5-4; J: TRBJ1-1; D: -; size: -; CDR3: CASRTGTEAFF; DNA: TGTGCCAGCAGAACGGGCACTGAAGCTTTCTTT
V: TRBV4-1; J: TRBJ1-5; D: -; size: -; CDR3: CASSQERQNSNQPQHF; DNA: TGCGCCAGCAGCCAAGAAAGACAGAATAGCAATCAGCCCCAGCATTTT
V: TRBV6-6; J: TRBJ2-3; D: -; size: -; CDR3: CASSYSLDTQYF; DNA: TGTGCCAGCAGTTACTCATTGGATACGCAGTATTTT
V: TRBV10-3; J: TRBJ2-5; D: TRBD2; size: -; CDR3: CAISESQRASGGTQYF; DNA: TGTGCCATCAGTGAGAGTCAAAGGGCTAGCGGAGGGACCCAGTACTTC
V: TRBV20-1; J: TRBJ2-1; D: TRBD2; size: -; CDR3: CRVAGYNEQFF; DNA: TGCAGGGTAGCGGGTTACAATGAGCAGTTCTTC
V: TRBV27; J: TRBJ1-2; D: TRBD1; size: few; CDR3: CASSLSDRDYGYTF; DNA: TGTGCCAGCAGTTTATCCGACAGGGACTATGGCTACACCTTC
V: TRBV30; J: TRBJ1-6; D: -; size: -; CDR3: CAWRGQDNSPLHF; DNA: TGTGCCTGGAGGGGCCAGGATAATTCACCCCTCCACTTT
V: TRBV18; J: TRBJ2-7; D: TRBD1; size: -; CDR3: CASSNRGSYEQYF; DNA: TGTGCCAGCTCAAACAGGGGGTCCTACGAGCAGTACTTC
V: TRBV11-2; J: TRBJ2-7; D: -; size: few; CDR3: CASSFWGSLEQYF; DNA: TGTGCCAGCAGCTTTTGGGGTAGTCTCGAGCAGTACTTC
V: TRBV11-2; J: TRBJ1-4; D: -; size: -; CDR3: CASSSMRRRRLFF; DNA: TGTGCCAGCAGCTCTATGAGGAGGAGGAGGCTGTTTTTT
V: TRBV9; J: TRBJ1-3; D: TRBD1; size: -; CDR3: CASSVTSGGGGNTIYF; DNA: TGTGCCAGCAGCGTTACCTCAGGGGGCGGTGGAAACACCATATATTTT
V: TRBV5-8; J: TRBJ1-1; D: -; size: -; CDR3: CASSLVQQAFF; DNA: TGTGCCAGCAGCTTGGTTCAACAAGCTTTCTTT
V: TRBV4-1; J: TRBJ1-2; D: -; size: -; CDR3: CASSQELVSSNYGYTF; DNA: TGCGCCAGCAGCCAAGAATTGGTGAGCTCTAACTATGGCTACACCTTC
V: TRBV29-1; J: TRBJ1-2; D: -; size: -; CDR3: CSVEGARSYGYTF; DNA: TGCAGCGTTGAAGGCGCCAGGTCCTACGGCTACACCTTC
V: TRBV27; J: TRBJ2-1; D: -; size: once; CDR3: CASSPTDLLGSYNEQFF; DNA: TGTGCCAGCAGTCCCACCGACCTGCTTGGCTCCTACAATGAGCAGTTCTTC
V: TRBV13; J: TRBJ2-7; D: TRBD1; size: -; CDR3: CASSSRTGSYEQYF; DNA: TGTGCCAGCAGCTCCAGGACAGGGAGCTACGAGCAGTACTTC
V: TRBV27; J: TRBJ2-1; D: TRBD2; size: -; CDR3: CASSRRGGLIAGGPRDEQFF; DNA: TGTGCCAGCAGCCGCCGCGGGGGGTTAATAGCGGGAGGGCCTAGGGATGAGCAGTTCTTC
V: TRBV9; J: TRBJ2-1; D: TRBD2; size: -; CDR3: CASSATSGPGSYNEQFF; DNA: TGTGCCAGCAGCGCGACTAGCGGACCCGGCTCCTACAATGAGCAGTTCTTC
V: TRBV28; J: TRBJ1-5; D: -; size: once; CDR3: CASSFLRPHQPQHF; DNA: TGTGCCAGCAGTTTCCTCAGGCCCCATCAGCCCCAGCATTTT
V: TRBV19; J: TRBJ2-7; D: -; size: -; CDR3: CASEGGNYEQYF; DNA: TGTGCCTCTGAGGGGGGAAACTACGAGCAGTACTTC
V: TRBV29-1; J: TRBJ1-1; D: -; size: -; CDR3: CSVLYTEAFF; DNA: TGCAGCGTACTGTATACTGAAGCTTTCTTT
V: TRBV19; J: TRBJ1-2; D: -; size: -; CDR3: CASTGENYGYTF; DNA: TGTGCCAGTACAGGGGAAAACTATGGCTACACCTTC
V: TRBV11-3; J: TRBJ2-3; D: -; size: -; CDR3: CASSFGASLADTQYF; DNA: TGTGCCAGCAGCTTCGGGGCTAGCCTTGCAGATACGCAGTATTTT
V: TRBV5-1; J: TRBJ2-3; D: -; size: -; CDR3: CASSLVGGGTDTQYF; DNA: TGCGCCAGCAGCTTGGTCGGCGGAGGCACAGATACGCAGTATTTT
V: TRBV9; J: TRBJ1-3; D: -; size: -; CDR3: CASSTRPLGAIYF; DNA: TGTGCCAGCAGCACTCGCCCCCTTGGGGCCATATATTTT
V: TRBV10-3; J: TRBJ2-3; D: TRBD2; size: -; CDR3: CAISNSGRTDTQYF; DNA: TGTGCCATCAGCAATAGCGGGCGCACAGATACGCAGTATTTT
V: TRBV28; J: TRBJ1-1; D: -; size: -; CDR3: CASSTSITEAFF; DNA: TGTGCCAGCAGTACCTCCATCACTGAAGCTTTCTTT
V: TRBV4-2; J: TRBJ2-3; D: TRBD2; size: -; CDR3: CASSQGLAGVGTDTQYF; DNA: TGTGCCAGCAGCCAAGGACTAGCGGGAGTTGGCACAGATACGCAGTATTTT
V: TRBV30; J: TRBJ2-3; D: -; size: -; CDR3: CAWSVQHPSTDTQYF; DNA: TGTGCCTGGAGTGTACAACACCCTAGCACAGATACGCAGTATTTT
V: TRBV10-1; J: TRBJ1-1; D: -; size: -; CDR3: CASSEGLAGSEAFF; DNA: TGCGCCAGCAGTGAAGGTTTAGCGGGGTCCGAAGCTTTCTTT
V: TRBV4-2; J: TRBJ2-7; D: -; size: few; CDR3: CASSQVLGREQYF; DNA: TGTGCCAGCAGCCAAGTTTTGGGGCGGGAGCAGTACTTC
V: TRBV5-1; J: TRBJ1-2; D: TRBD1; size: -; CDR3: CASSPPQGARGYTF; DNA: TGCGCCAGCAGCCCCCCACAGGGGGCGAGGGGCTACACCTTC
V: TRBV18; J: TRBJ2-2; D: TRBD2; size: -; CDR3: CASSPSGSHTGELFF; DNA: TGTGCCAGCTCGCCTAGCGGGAGCCATACCGGGGAGCTGTTTTTT
V: TRBV7-9; J: TRBJ2-7; D: TRBD1; size: few; CDR3: CASTGGSLREQYF; DNA: TGTGCCAGCACAGGGGGCAGCCTTAGGGAGCAGTACTTC
V: TRBV28; J: TRBJ2-3; D: -; size: -; CDR3: CASQRGGSTDTQYF; DNA: TGTGCCAGCCAGAGGGGGGGAAGCACAGATACGCAGTATTTT
V: TRBV6-6; J: TRBJ1-2; D: -; size: -; CDR3: CASSYGIGYGYTF; DNA: TGTGCCAGCAGTTACGGGATAGGCTATGGCTACACCTTC
V: TRBV18; J: TRBJ2-3; D: TRBD2; size: -; CDR3: CASSPRGGAKDTQYF; DNA: TGTGCCAGCTCACCACGGGGAGGGGCGAAAGATACGCAGTATTTT
V: TRBV15; J: TRBJ2-2; D: -; size: -; CDR3: CATSRDTSSGELFF; DNA: TGTGCCACCAGCAGAGATACGAGCTCCGGGGAGCTGTTTTTT
V: TRBV5-6; J: TRBJ2-5; D: -; size: -; CDR3: CASSLRTPLRETQYF; DNA: TGTGCCAGCAGCCTCCGGACACCTCTGAGGGAGACCCAGTACTTC
V: TRBV27; J: TRBJ2-4; D: TRBD1; size: -; CDR3: CASSNTYRGIAKNIQYF; DNA: TGTGCCAGCAGTAACACTTACAGGGGAATAGCCAAAAACATTCAGTACTTC
V: TRBV29-1; J: TRBJ2-6; D: TRBD1; size: -; CDR3: CSVEGGTAGANVLTF; DNA: TGCAGCGTTGAAGGTGGGACAGCTGGGGCCAACGTCCTGACTTTC
V: TRBV5-1; J: TRBJ2-1; D: -; size: -; CDR3: CASSSNLSNEQFF; DNA: TGCGCCAGCAGTTCGAACCTTAGCAATGAGCAGTTCTTC